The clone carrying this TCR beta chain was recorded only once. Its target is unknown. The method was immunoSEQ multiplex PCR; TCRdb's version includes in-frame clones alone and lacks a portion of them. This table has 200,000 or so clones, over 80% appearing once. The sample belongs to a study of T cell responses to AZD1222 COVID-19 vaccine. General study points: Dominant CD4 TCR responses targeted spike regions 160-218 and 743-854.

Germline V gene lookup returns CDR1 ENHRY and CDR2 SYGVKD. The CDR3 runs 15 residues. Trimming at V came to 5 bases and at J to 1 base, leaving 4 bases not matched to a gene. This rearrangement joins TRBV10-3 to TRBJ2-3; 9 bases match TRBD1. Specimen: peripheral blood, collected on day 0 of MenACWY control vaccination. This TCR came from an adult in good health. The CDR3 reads CAISLGQGGTDTQYF. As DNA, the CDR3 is TGTGCCATCAGTTTGGGACAGGGAGGCACAGATACGCAGTATTTT.